Following are 25 T cell receptor beta chains from one sample sequenced in a study of post-analysis software for immune sequencing data. No antigens are known for them. General study findings and limits: Patients carried five TRBV segments more frequently than controls did, and TRBV5-6, TRBV5-1 and TRBV20-1 were among them.

Prepared libraries of TCR beta cDNA carried unique molecular identifiers. TCRdb analysed the PCR reads with MiXCR anew, one entry per CDR3 protein. The repertoire holds hundreds of thousands of distinct CDR3 sequences, with approximately 53% as singletons. Sequenced input: blood. The origin of the receptors is a girl under 18 with multiple sclerosis.

This clonotype came up a few times. The chain recombines TRBV20-1 with TRBJ2-1; 10 bases align to TRBD2. Germline CDR1 DFQATT, CDR2 SNEGSKA (reference sequence). Losses at the gene ends were 5 bases for V and 13 bases for J; bases not matched to a gene: 17. The CDR3 spans 15 residues. CDR3 sequence: CSAPPSGRARVKQFF. In DNA, the CDR3 is TGCAGTGCTCCCCCAAGCGGGAGGGCCAGAGTGAAACAGTTCTTC.

The rearrangement links TRBV15 to TRBJ1-2, with TRBD1 matching over 7 bases. The CDR3 is 15 residues long. Germline CDR1 reads LNHNV; CDR2 reads YYDKDF (reference sequence). V lost 0 bases and J lost 4; bases outside the gene matches: 5. The CDR3 bases are TGTGCCACCAGCAGAGAGGGCGCAGGGGGCTATGGCTACACCTTC. Protein: CATSREGAGGYGYTF.

This clonotype has only a few counts. Here the CDR3 DNA reads TGTGCCAGCAGCCAACCCACCGGGACAGGCATCCTGACTTTC. It codes for CASSQPTGTGILTF. This chain uses TRBV3-1 with TRBJ2-6; 8 nucleotides match TRBD1. Germline loops: CDR1 LGHDT, CDR2 YNNKEL (reference sequence). The CDR3 consists of 14 residues. The ends lost 2 bases at V and 14 bases at J; junction bases unmatched: 8.

V usage is TRBV7-2 and J usage is TRBJ1-1; D possibly corresponds to TRBD1 (5 bases). CDR1 and CDR2 (germline): SGHTA, FQGNSA. This CDR3 spans 15 amino acids. V was pared by 3 bases and J by 4 bases, with 15 bases between. The DNA of the CDR3 is TGTGCCAGCAGCTTTACTCGGGACTCGGGCACTGAAGCTTTCTTT. It yields the protein CASSFTRDSGTEAFF.

A few counts support this clonotype. The rearrangement joins TRBV7-9 to TRBJ2-7; a weak D match, TRBD2 (5 bases). Germline V lookup: CDR1 SEHNR, CDR2 FQNEAQ (reference sequence). The CDR3 extends over 14 amino acids. Trimming removed 5 bases at V and 4 bases at J, with 15 bases between. CDR3 bases: TGTGCCAGCAGCGAAAAGGACTTTCCGTACGAGCAGTACTTC. The encoded protein is CASSEKDFPYEQYF.

Remarks on this clonotype: A clone one base away is much larger, so this may be a read error. The CDR3 sequence: CASSPSGTASHEQYF. The DNA for the CDR3 is TGTGCCAGCAGCCCTTCCGGGACAGCTTCCCACGAGCAGTACTTC. The V and J genes are TRBV6-5 and TRBJ2-7; TRBD1 matches at 7 bases. Germline-derived CDR1 and CDR2 are MNHEY and SVGAGI. CDR3 size: 15 residues. J lost 5 bases, V lost 6 bases, and 13 bases had no gene match.

The chain couples TRBV12-3 or TRBV12-4 to TRBJ1-1; D gene ambiguous. V shed 5 bases and J shed 0 bases, with 13 bases lying between them. The CDR3 has 15 residues. The CDR3 bases are TGTGCCAGCAGTCTCTGGACGCAAATGAACACTGAAGCTTTCTTT. Translated: CASSLWTQMNTEAFF.

In its sample, this clonotype was seen a few times. This chain links TRBV12-3 or TRBV12-4 with TRBJ1-2, with 8 nucleotides matching TRBD1. The V segment lost 6 bases and the J segment 3 bases; nucleotides outside the gene matches: 3. The CDR3 runs 13 residues. CDR3 DNA: TGTGCCAGCAGGCCGGACAGGGACTATGGCTACACCTTC. Its protein product is CASRPDRDYGYTF.

This clonotype has only a few counts. This chain joins TRBV29-1 and TRBJ2-1, with 7 bases that match TRBD1. CDR1 and CDR2 from the germline V gene are SQVTM and ANQGSEA. The CDR3 consists of 14 residues. J was trimmed by 2 bases and V by 6 bases; bases with no gene match: 7. CDR3 protein: CSVTEQGTYNEQFF. The CDR3 DNA sequence: TGCAGCGTGACCGAACAGGGGACCTACAATGAGCAGTTCTTC.

The genes are TRBV14 and TRBJ1-2, with 8 bases fitting TRBD1. This CDR3 region has 14 residues. Trimming removed 5 bases from V and 2 bases from J; junction bases left unmatched: 4. Germline CDR1 is SGHDN and CDR2 is FVKESK. The CDR3 DNA follows: TGTGCCAGCAGCAGAAGACAGGGGAACTATGGCTACACCTTC. It codes for CASSRRQGNYGYTF.

V and J are TRBV5-1 and TRBJ2-3; perhaps TRBD2 as D (6 bases). CDR3 length equals 14 residues. Between the trimmed V and J ends, which lost 2 bases and 5 bases, there was a span of 12 bases. CDR1 and CDR2 from the germline V gene are SGHRS and YFSETQ. This CDR3 reads CASSFGKGLDTQYF. The CDR3 DNA reads TGCGCCAGCAGCTTCGGAAAGGGACTAGATACGCAGTATTTT.

The chain employs TRBV5-1 and TRBJ2-3; D not certain. Trimming removed 0 bases from V and 5 bases from J, with 7 bases in between. The CDR3 spans 13 residues. CDR1 and CDR2 (germline): SGHRS, YFSETQ. The CDR3 region has the DNA TGCGCCAGCAGCTTGGCCAATAGAGATACGCAGTATTTT. It specifies CASSLANRDTQYF. Using reference TRBV5-1 and TRBJ2-3 for the parts outside the CDR3, the full variable domain is KAGVTQTPRYLIKTRGQQVTLSCSPISGHRSVSWYQQTPGQGLQFLFEYFSETQRNKGNFPGRFSGRQFSNSRSEMNVSTLELGDSALYLCASSLANRDTQYFGPGTRLTVL.

In its sample, this clonotype was seen a few times. The V call is TRBV29-1, the J call TRBJ2-7; D is possibly TRBD1 (6 bases). Per the germline V gene, CDR1 is SQVTM and CDR2 is ANQGSEA. V was pared by 7 bases and J by 0 bases, with 10 bases between. The CDR3 covers 12 residues. Written as DNA, the CDR3 is TGCAGCGGCGGACAGAGCTCCTACGAGCAGTACTTC. It yields the protein CSGGQSSYEQYF.

This rearrangement joins TRBV29-1 to TRBJ2-7, with TRBD2 matching over 7 bases. After removal of 3 bases from V and 7 bases from J, the junction contained 12 bases not matched to a gene. This CDR3 has 14 amino acids. In germline, CDR1 is SQVTM, CDR2 ANQGSEA. CDR3 sequence (DNA): TGCAGCGTTGATAGGGGCGGGAGTTACAATGAGCAGTACTTC. Its protein is CSVDRGGSYNEQYF.

V and J are TRBV9 and TRBJ2-1; the match to TRBD2 covers 13 bases. V shed 4 bases and J 8 bases; nucleotides not matched to a gene: 9. Germline values: CDR1 SGDLS, CDR2 YYNGEE. The CDR3 is made up of 16 amino acids. CDR3 protein: CASSSLAGGLRDEQFF. DNA of the CDR3: TGTGCCAGCAGCTCACTAGCGGGGGGGCTTAGGGATGAGCAGTTCTTC.

This sequence joins TRBV25-1 and TRBJ2-1; 7 nucleotides align to TRBD1. The CDR3 length is 14 residues. Germline CDR1 and CDR2: MGHDK and SYGVNS. J was trimmed by 12 bases and V by 9 bases; bases with no gene match: 17. As DNA, the CDR3 is TGTGCCAGTCAGGGGACAGCCCCCCTCGTCGGGCAGTTCTTC. As protein: CASQGTAPLVGQFF.

This sequence joins TRBV6-5 and TRBJ2-7; TRBD1 matches at 10 bases. Germline assignment: CDR1 MNHEY and CDR2 SVGAGI. The CDR3 runs 14 residues. The V segment lost 6 bases and the J segment 2 bases; nucleotides outside the gene matches: 4. DNA for the CDR3: TGTGCCAGCAGGCGACAGGGGGCACCCTACGAGCAGTACTTC. Its translation: CASRRQGAPYEQYF.

The chain has TRBV2 and TRBJ2-5; 7 nucleotides align to TRBD2. Germline trimming cut 2 bases from V and 2 bases from J; bases unmatched to any gene: 11. The CDR3 runs 17 residues. Germline-derived CDR1 and CDR2 are SNHLY and FYNNEI. The CDR3 reads CASSEPSGGWPQETQYF. Written as DNA, the CDR3 is TGTGCCAGCAGTGAACCGTCGGGGGGATGGCCTCAAGAGACCCAGTACTTC.

This clonotype showed up just a few times. The gene calls are TRBV12-3 or TRBV12-4 and TRBJ2-5; no clear D. CDR3 length: 18 amino acids. With 6 bases removed from V and 3 bases from J, the gap between germline ends came to 26 bases. CDR3 nucleotides: TGTGCCAGCAGGCCCCGATGGGGATCGAGCGATGGTAAAGAGACCCAGTACTTC. Its protein is CASRPRWGSSDGKETQYF.

This chain uses TRBV5-1 with TRBJ2-1; 7 nucleotides agree with TRBD2. V lost 4 bases and J lost 0; bases outside the gene matches: 13. Per the germline V gene, CDR1 is SGHRS and CDR2 is YFSETQ. The length of the CDR3 is 18 residues. CDR3 sequence: CASSPKLSSGSSYNEQFF. In DNA, the CDR3 is TGCGCCAGCAGCCCCAAGTTGTCTAGCGGAAGCTCCTACAATGAGCAGTTCTTC.

The chain joins TRBV7-3 to TRBJ2-7; 7 positions agree with TRBD2. CDR3 length: 15 residues. Per germline, CDR1 SGHTA and CDR2 FQGTGA. V gave up 0 bases and J gave up 1 base; unmatched junction bases: 3. The CDR3 DNA sequence: TGTGCCAGCAGCTTAACGGCGGGAGCTTCCTACGAGCAGTACTTC. Its protein is CASSLTAGASYEQYF.

The V and J genes are TRBV11-2 and TRBJ2-1; TRBD2 is a possible D gene (8 bases). The CDR3 covers 15 residues. The germline V and J ends were trimmed by 8 bases and 10 bases, with 24 bases remaining between them. The germline CDR1 and CDR2 sequences are SGHAT and FQNNGV. The CDR3 is CASGAGTRGRGEQFF. As DNA, the CDR3 is TGTGCCAGCGGAGCCGGGACTAGGGGGCGGGGGGAGCAGTTCTTC.

This chain uses TRBV11-2 with TRBJ2-1; D gene uncertain. V shed 0 bases and J shed 0 bases, with 21 bases lying between them. The CDR3 totals 20 residues. CDR1 SGHAT and CDR2 FQNNGV come from the germline V gene. This CDR3 reads CASSLDRDTAWVGSYNEQFF. CDR3 DNA sequence: TGTGCCAGCAGCTTAGATCGCGACACCGCGTGGGTTGGCTCCTACAATGAGCAGTTCTTC.

The chain combines TRBV20-1 with TRBJ2-7, with D possibly matching TRBD2 (6 bases). Germline loops: CDR1 DFQATT, CDR2 SNEGSKA (reference sequence). Trimming took off 7 bases at V and 7 bases at J, with 23 bases between the two ends. This CDR3 comprises 14 residues. The CDR3 nucleotides read TGCAGTGTTTTCGCCGGGAGCCGACCTGGGGAGCAGTACTTC. Its protein is CSVFAGSRPGEQYF.

This clonotype occurred many times. The chain's CDR3 is CASSLAGDSYNEQFF. DNA of the CDR3: TGTGCCAGCAGCTTAGCGGGAGACTCCTACAATGAGCAGTTCTTC. The rearrangement links TRBV7-2 to TRBJ2-1; D may be TRBD2 (5 bases). Germline values: CDR1 SGHTA, CDR2 FQGNSA. This CDR3 has 15 residues. Trimming removed 0 bases at V and 0 bases at J, with 6 bases between. Using reference TRBV7-2 and TRBJ2-1 for the parts outside the CDR3, the full variable domain is GAGVSQSPSNKVTEKGKDVELRCDPISGHTALYWYRQSLGQGLEFLIYFQGNSAPDKSGLPSDRFSAERTGGSVSTLTIQRTQQEDSAVYLCASSLAGDSYNEQFFGPGTRLTVL.